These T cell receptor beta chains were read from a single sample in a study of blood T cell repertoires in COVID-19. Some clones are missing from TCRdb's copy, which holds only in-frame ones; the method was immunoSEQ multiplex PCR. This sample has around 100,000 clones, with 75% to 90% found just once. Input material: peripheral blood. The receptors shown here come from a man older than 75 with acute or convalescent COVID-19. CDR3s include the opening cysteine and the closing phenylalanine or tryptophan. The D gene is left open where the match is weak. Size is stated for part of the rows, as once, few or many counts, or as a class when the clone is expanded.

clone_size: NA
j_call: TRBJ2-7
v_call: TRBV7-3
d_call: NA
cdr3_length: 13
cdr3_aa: CASSRQDGYEQYF
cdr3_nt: TGTGCCAGCAGCCGACAAGATGGGTACGAGCAGTACTTC

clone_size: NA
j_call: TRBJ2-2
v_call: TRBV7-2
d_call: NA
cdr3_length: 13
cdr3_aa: CASSSSTAGELFF
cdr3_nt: TGTGCCAGCAGCTCCAGCACAGCCGGGGAGCTGTTTTTT

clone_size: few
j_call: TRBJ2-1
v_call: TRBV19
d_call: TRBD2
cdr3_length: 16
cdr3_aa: CASRLAGGPGENEQFF
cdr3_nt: TGTGCCAGTAGACTAGCGGGGGGGCCCGGAGAGAATGAGCAGTTCTTC

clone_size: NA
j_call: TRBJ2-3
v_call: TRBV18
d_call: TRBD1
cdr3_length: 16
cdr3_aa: CASSPLGTGNTDTQYF
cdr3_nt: TGTGCCAGCTCACCCCTAGGGACAGGCAACACAGATACGCAGTATTTT

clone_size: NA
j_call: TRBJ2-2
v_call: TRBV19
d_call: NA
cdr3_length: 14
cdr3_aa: CATGSVVNTGELFF
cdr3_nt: TGTGCCACCGGCAGCGTGGTAAACACCGGGGAGCTGTTTTTT

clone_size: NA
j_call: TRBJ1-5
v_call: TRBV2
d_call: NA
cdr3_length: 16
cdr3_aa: CASRPLWGLGIQPQHF
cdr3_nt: TGTGCCAGCAGGCCCCTATGGGGGCTTGGGATCCAGCCCCAGCATTTT

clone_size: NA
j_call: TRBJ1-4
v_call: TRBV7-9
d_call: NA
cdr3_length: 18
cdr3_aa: CASSLVSGSYATNEKLFF
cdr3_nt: TGTGCCAGCAGCTTAGTCTCAGGCTCCTATGCAACTAATGAAAAACTGTTTTTT

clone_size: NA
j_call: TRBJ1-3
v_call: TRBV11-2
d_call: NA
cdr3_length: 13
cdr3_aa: CASSRLGGNTIYF
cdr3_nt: TGTGCCAGCAGCCGACTGGGTGGAAACACCATATATTTT

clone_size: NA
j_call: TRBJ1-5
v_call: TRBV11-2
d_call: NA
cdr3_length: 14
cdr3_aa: CASSLGTVNQPQHF
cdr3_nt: TGTGCCAGCAGCTTAGGGACAGTAAATCAGCCCCAGCATTTT

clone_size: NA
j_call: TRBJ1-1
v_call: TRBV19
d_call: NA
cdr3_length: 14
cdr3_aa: CASSPRDTNTEAFF
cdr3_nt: TGTGCCAGTAGTCCCCGGGACACCAACACTGAAGCTTTCTTT

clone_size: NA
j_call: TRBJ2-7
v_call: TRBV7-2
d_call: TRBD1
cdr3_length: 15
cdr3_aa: CASRRSGTGSYEQYF
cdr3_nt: TGTGCCAGCAGGCGATCCGGGACAGGGTCCTACGAGCAGTACTTC

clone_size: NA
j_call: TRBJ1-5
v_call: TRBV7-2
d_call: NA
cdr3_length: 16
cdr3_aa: CASSQASQAYNQPQHF
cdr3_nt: TGTGCCAGCAGCCAGGCATCCCAAGCCTACAATCAGCCCCAGCATTTT

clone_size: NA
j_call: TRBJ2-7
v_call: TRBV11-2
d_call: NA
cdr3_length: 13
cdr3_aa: CASSRGAAYEQYF
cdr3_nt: TGTGCCAGCAGCCGGGGGGCGGCCTACGAGCAGTACTTC

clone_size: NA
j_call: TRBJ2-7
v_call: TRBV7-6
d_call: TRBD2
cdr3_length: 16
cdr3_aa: CASSQSIAGVAYEQYF
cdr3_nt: TGTGCCAGCAGCCAATCTATAGCGGGAGTCGCGTACGAGCAGTACTTC

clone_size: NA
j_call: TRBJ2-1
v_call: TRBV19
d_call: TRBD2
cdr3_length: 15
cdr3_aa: CASSESGRAENEQFF
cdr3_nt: TGTGCCAGTAGTGAGAGCGGGAGGGCCGAGAATGAGCAGTTCTTC

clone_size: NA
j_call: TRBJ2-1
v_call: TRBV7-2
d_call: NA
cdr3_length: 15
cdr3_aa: CASSLSTYSYNEQFF
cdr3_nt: TGTGCCAGCAGCTTATCTACCTACTCCTACAATGAGCAGTTCTTC